This T cell receptor (beta chain) was sequenced during a study of cytomegalovirus exposure and HLA in healthy donors. About the study: Among the approximately 410 genotyped donors, 81% were placed in the Caucasian-associated ancestry cluster.

Points from the study as a whole: Exclusion as indistinguishable affected some V segments, including TRBV6-2 and TRBV6-3.

PCR used 60 Vbeta primers and 13 Jbeta primers. Assay used: immunoSEQ multiplex PCR; TCRdb lists only in-frame clones, some missing. This table has approximately 120,000 clones, 60% to 75% appearing once. This CDR3 is 14 amino acids long. V was pared by 4 bases and J by 4 bases, with 13 bases between. Germline CDR1 is SEHNR and CDR2 is FQNEAQ (reference sequence). Regarding this clone: What it binds is not known.

The sample comprised PBMCs. The V gene is TRBV7-9, the J gene TRBJ2-5; a weak D match, TRBD2 (6 bases). This TCR derives from a woman aged 45-59 years in good health and CMV-seropositive. CDR3 residues: CASSSGLGRETQYF. CDR3 in DNA: TGTGCCAGCAGCTCGGGACTCGGACGAGAGACCCAGTACTTC.